This T cell receptor (beta chain) was identified during a study of tumor T cells in aggressive B-cell lymphoma. This clone was recorded only once. The CDR3 length is 15 residues. J gave up 6 bases and V 3 bases, and 8 bases lay outside the gene matches. Per germline, CDR1 GTSNPN and CDR2 SVGIG (reference sequence). Measured with immunoSEQ multiplex PCR; TCRdb has only the in-frame clones, and not every one. The profile shows 2,000 or so clones, roughly nine tenths of them singletons. Sequencing was done on a sample of tumor tissue. The chain combines TRBV30 with TRBJ2-2; 9 bases are shared with TRBD2. This clonotype was sampled from an adult with diffuse large B cell lymphoma. This CDR3 is CAWRLIAGEAGELFF. CDR3 coding DNA: TGTGCCTGGAGATTGATAGCGGGAGAGGCCGGGGAGCTGTTTTTT.